This TCR beta chain was profiled in a study of neurological immune-mediated disorders. This clonotype came up many times. A single record per CDR3 protein comes from TCRdb applying MiXCR to the 5' RACE reads. The repertoire holds about 82,000 distinct CDR3 sequences, with just over 2.5% as singletons. The ends were cut back, 5 bases at V and 3 bases at J, with 11 bases in the middle. CDR3 length: 14 amino acids. Germline V lookup: CDR1 SGHVS, CDR2 FQNEAQ. The chain recombines TRBV7-8 with TRBJ1-3; possible D gene TRBD1, 5 bases. Specimen: PBMCs. This sequence was found in a woman in her 30s with multiple sclerosis. Here the CDR3 reads CASSLDRDGNTIYF. The DNA for the CDR3 is TGTGCCAGCAGCCTAGACAGAGATGGAAACACCATATATTTT.